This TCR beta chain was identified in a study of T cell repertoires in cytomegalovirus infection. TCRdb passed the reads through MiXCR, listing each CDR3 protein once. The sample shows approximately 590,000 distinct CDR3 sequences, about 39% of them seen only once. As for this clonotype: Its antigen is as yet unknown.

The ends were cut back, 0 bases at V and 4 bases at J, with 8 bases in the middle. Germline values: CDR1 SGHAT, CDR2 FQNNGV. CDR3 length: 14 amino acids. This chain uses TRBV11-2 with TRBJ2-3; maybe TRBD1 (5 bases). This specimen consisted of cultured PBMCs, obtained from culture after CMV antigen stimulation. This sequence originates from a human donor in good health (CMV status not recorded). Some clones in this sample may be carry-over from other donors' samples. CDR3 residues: CASSLDQGSDTQYF. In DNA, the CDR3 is TGTGCCAGCAGCTTAGATCAGGGATCAGATACGCAGTATTTT.